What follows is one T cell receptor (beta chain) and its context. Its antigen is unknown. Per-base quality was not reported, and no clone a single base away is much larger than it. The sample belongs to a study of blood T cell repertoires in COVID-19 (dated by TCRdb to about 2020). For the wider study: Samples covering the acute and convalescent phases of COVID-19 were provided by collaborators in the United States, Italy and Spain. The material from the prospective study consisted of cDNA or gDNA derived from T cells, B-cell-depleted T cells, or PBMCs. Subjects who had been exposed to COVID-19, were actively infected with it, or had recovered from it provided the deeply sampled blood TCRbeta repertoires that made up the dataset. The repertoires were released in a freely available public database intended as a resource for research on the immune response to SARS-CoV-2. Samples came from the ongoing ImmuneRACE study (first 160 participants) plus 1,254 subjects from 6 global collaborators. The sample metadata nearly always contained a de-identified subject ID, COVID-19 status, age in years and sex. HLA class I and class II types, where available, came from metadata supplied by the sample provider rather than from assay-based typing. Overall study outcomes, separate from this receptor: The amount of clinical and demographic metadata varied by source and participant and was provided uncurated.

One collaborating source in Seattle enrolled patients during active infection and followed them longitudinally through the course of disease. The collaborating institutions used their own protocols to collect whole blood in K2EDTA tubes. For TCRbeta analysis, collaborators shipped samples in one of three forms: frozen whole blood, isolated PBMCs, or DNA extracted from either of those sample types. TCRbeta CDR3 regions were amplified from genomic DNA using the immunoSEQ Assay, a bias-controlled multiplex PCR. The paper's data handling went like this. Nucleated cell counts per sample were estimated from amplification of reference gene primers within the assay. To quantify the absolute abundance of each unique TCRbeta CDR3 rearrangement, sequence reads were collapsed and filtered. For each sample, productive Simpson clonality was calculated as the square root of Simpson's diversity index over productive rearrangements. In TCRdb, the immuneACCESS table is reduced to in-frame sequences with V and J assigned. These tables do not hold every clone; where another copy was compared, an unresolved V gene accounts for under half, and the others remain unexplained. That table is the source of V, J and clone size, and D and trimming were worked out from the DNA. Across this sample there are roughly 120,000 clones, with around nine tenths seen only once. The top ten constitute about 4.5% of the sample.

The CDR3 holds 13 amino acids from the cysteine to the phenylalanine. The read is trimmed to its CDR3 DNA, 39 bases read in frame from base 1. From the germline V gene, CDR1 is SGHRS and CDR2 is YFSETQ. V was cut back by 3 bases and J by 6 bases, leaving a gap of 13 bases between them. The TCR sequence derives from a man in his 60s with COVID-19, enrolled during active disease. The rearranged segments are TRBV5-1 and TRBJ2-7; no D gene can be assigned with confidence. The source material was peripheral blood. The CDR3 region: CASSSSRLSEQYF. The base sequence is TGCGCCAGCAGCTCAAGTAGATTATCCGAGCAGTACTTC.